This T cell receptor (beta chain) was observed in a study of early T cells in non-severe SARS-CoV-2 infection. As for the study in general: The input, bulk RNA from unsorted whole blood, was sequenced, and chains were unpaired. General study results and limits: Matches to VDJdb favored anti-spike CD8 responses and missed private and CD4 specificities.

Unique molecular identifier tags were affixed to discrete cDNA molecules. TCRdb reanalysed the 5' RACE reads using MiXCR and keeps one entry per CDR3 protein. In the table there are approximately 120,000 distinct CDR3 sequences, 15% of which are singletons. Germline V gives CDR1 ENHRY, CDR2 SYGVKD. With 10 bases removed from V and 2 bases from J, the gap between germline ends came to 15 bases. The CDR3 sequence is 14 residues long. A remark on this clonotype: Its antigen remains unknown.

This receptor was taken from an adult who was a healthcare worker with PCR-confirmed SARS-CoV-2 infection or an uninfected control (not recorded which). The source material was whole blood. The J gene is TRBJ2-1, the V gene TRBV10-3, with TRBD2 as a possible D gene (5 bases). CDR3 bases: TGTGCCAATCAACGGCGGGTGACCTACAATGAGCAGTTCTTC. Protein product: CANQRRVTYNEQFF.